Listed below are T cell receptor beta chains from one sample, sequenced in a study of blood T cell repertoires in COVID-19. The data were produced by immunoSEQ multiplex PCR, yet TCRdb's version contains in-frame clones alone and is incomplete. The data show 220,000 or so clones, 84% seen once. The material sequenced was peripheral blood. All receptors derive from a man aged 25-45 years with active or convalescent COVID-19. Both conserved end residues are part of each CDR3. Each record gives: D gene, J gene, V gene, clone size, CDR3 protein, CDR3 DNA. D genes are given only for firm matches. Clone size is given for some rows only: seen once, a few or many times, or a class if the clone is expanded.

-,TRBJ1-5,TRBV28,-,CASSSASSHQPQHF,TGTGCCAGCAGTTCCGCTAGCAGCCATCAGCCCCAGCATTTT
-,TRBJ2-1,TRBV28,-,CASVWGGRSYNEQFF,TGTGCCAGCGTGTGGGGGGGGCGCTCCTACAATGAGCAGTTCTTC
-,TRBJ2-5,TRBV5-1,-,CASSPDPNRETQYF,TGCGCCAGCAGCCCGGACCCTAACAGGGAGACCCAGTACTTC
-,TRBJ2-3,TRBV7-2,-,CASSFFRQDTQYF,TGTGCCAGCAGCTTTTTTCGACAGGATACGCAGTATTTT
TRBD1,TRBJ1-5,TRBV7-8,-,CASSLADRGRQPQHF,TGTGCCAGCAGCTTAGCGGACAGGGGGCGTCAGCCCCAGCATTTT
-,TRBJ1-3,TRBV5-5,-,CASSLQGPLVSGNTIYF,TGTGCCAGCAGCCTTCAGGGTCCGTTGGTGTCTGGAAACACCATATATTTT
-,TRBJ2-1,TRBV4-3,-,CASSQEGATDYNEQFF,TGCGCCAGCAGCCAAGAGGGGGCGACAGACTACAATGAGCAGTTCTTC
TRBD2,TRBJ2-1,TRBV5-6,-,CASSRTSGLGFF,TGTGCCAGCAGCCGGACTAGCGGGTTAGGGTTCTTC
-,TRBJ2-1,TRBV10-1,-,CASSLAPYNEQFF,TGCGCCAGCAGCCTAGCCCCCTACAATGAGCAGTTCTTC
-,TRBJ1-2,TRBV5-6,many,CASSLEGPATNYGYTF,TGTGCCAGCAGCTTGGAGGGGCCAGCTACTAACTATGGCTACACCTTC
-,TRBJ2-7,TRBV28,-,CASSGSFLEQYF,TGTGCCAGCAGTGGTAGTTTCCTCGAGCAGTACTTC
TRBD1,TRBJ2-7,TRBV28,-,CASSWGQGGSYEQYF,TGTGCCAGCAGTTGGGGACAGGGGGGAAGCTACGAGCAGTACTTC
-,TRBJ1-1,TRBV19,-,CASSMRINTEAFF,TGTGCCAGTAGTATGCGCATAAACACTGAAGCTTTCTTT
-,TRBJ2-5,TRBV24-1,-,CATSEQQGQEAQYF,TGTGCCACCAGTGAACAACAGGGTCAGGAGGCCCAGTACTTC
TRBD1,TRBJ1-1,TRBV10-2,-,CASRPPGQVNTEAFF,TGCGCCAGCAGACCTCCGGGACAGGTGAACACTGAAGCTTTCTTT
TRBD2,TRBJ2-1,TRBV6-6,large,CASKGLAGVGGEQFF,TGTGCCAGCAAGGGACTAGCGGGGGTTGGTGGTGAGCAGTTCTTC
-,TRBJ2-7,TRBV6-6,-,CASSYGVTYEQYF,TGTGCCAGCAGTTACGGAGTGACCTACGAGCAGTACTTC
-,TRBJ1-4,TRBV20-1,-,CTFERWEKLFF,TGCACCTTCGAGCGGTGGGAAAAACTGTTTTTT
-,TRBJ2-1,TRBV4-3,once,CASSRGGKSYNEQFF,TGCGCCAGCAGCCGGGGCGGGAAGTCCTACAATGAGCAGTTCTTC
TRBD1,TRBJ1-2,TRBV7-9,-,CASKGASNYGYTF,TGTGCCAGCAAGGGGGCTTCTAACTATGGCTACACCTTC
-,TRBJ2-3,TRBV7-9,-,CASSLSPRTDTQYF,TGTGCCAGCAGCTTATCCCCTAGAACAGATACGCAGTATTTT
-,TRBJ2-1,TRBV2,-,CASSEAEVNEQFF,TGTGCCAGCAGTGAAGCTGAGGTGAATGAGCAGTTCTTC
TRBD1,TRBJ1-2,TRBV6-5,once,CASRRQGNYYGYTF,TGTGCCAGCCGGCGACAGGGGAATTACTATGGCTACACCTTC
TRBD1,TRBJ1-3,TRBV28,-,CASSLHRGTGNTIYF,TGTGCCAGCAGTCTTCACAGGGGAACGGGAAACACCATATATTTT
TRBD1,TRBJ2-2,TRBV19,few,CASTGQGRDTGELFF,TGTGCCAGTACGGGACAGGGTCGCGACACCGGGGAGCTGTTTTTT
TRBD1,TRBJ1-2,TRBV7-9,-,CASSSNDRESYGYTF,TGTGCCAGCAGCTCTAACGACAGGGAAAGCTATGGCTACACCTTC